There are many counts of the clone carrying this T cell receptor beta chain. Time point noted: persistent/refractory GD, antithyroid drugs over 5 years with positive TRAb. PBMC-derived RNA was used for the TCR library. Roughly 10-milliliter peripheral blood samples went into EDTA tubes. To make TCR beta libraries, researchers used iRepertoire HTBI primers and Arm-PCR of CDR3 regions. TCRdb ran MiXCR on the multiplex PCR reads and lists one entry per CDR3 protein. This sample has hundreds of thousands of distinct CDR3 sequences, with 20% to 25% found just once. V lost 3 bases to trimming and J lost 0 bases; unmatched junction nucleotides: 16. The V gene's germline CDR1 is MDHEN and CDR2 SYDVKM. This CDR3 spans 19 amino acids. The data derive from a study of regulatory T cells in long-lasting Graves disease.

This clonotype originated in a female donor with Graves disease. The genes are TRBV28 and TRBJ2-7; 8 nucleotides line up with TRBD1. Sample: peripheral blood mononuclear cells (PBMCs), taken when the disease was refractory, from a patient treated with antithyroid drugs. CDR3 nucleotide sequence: TGTGCCAGCAGTTTTCTGGGATACCTACAGGGGGTCTCCTCCTACGAGCAGTACTTC. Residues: CASSFLGYLQGVSSYEQYF.